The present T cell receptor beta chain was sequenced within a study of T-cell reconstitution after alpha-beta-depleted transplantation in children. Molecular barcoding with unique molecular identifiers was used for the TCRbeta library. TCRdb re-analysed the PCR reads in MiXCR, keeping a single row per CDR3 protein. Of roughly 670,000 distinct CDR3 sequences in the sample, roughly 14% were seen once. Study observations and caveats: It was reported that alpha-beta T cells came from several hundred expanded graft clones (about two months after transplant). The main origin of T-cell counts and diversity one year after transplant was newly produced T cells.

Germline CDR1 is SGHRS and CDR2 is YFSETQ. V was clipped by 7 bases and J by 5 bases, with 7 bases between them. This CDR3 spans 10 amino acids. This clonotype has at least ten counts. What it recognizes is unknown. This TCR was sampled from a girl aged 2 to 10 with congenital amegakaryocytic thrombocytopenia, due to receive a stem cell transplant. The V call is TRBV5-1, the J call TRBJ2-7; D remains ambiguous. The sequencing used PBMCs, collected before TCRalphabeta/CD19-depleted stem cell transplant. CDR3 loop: CASPKHEQYF. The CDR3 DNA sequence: TGCGCCAGCCCGAAACACGAGCAGTACTTC.